What follows are 4 T cell receptor beta chains derived from one specimen sequenced in a study of CD8 T cells in ankylosing spondylitis. Study-level findings and limits: What seemed typical of ankylosing spondylitis blood was a TCR beta motif built from several highly homologous variants.

Antigen specificity for these receptors is unknown. Each CDR3 protein gets one entry after TCRdb re-called the 5' RACE reads with MiXCR. Among 500,000 to 650,000 distinct CDR3 sequences, approximately 5.3% were seen once, and the ten largest hold approximately 3.5%. Sample: blood, either unsorted or a sorted T cell fraction (not recorded which). The origin of the receptors is a male donor with ankylosing spondylitis.

At least ten counts were recorded for this clonotype. A much bigger clone sits one base away, suggesting this may be a read error. The rearrangement uses TRBV7-9 and TRBJ2-7; TRBD1 might be the D (5 bases). V lost 5 bases and J lost 3, with 8 bases in between. This CDR3 is 12 amino acids long. Germline CDR1 SEHNR, CDR2 FQNEAQ (reference sequence). The CDR3 nucleotides are TGTGCCAGCAGCATCGACAGCTACGAGCAGTACTTC. Amino acid sequence: CASSIDSYEQYF.

This clonotype was recorded at least ten times. This chain links TRBV7-9 with TRBJ2-7; D not resolved. Looked up from germline, CDR1 is SEHNR and CDR2 is FQNEAQ (reference sequence). V lost 5 bases, J lost 4 bases, and 12 bases lay in between. This CDR3 region has 13 residues. In DNA, the CDR3 is TGTGCCAGCAGCACATGGGCCCCGTACGAGCAGTACTTC. Translating gives CASSTWAPYEQYF.

This clonotype was recorded a few times. The rearrangement uses TRBV18 and TRBJ1-1; 7 bases are a match to TRBD1. The CDR3 runs to 13 residues. From germline, CDR1 is KGHSH and CDR2 LQKENI. V was clipped by 6 bases and J by 6 bases; unmatched bases: 7. CDR3 DNA sequence: TGTGCCAGCTCTCTCCGACAGGGACCTGAAGCTTTCTTT. It is translated as CASSLRQGPEAFF.

This clonotype was recorded at least ten times. The rearrangement joins TRBV11-2 to TRBJ2-6; TRBD2 is a possible D gene (6 bases). The CDR3 is 19 residues long. The germline gives CDR1 SGHAT, CDR2 FQNNGV. Trimming removed 2 bases from V and 3 bases from J, with 20 bases in between. In nucleotides, the CDR3 is TGTGCCAGCAGCTTATCCCTCGGGCGGGAAGAATATGGGGCCAACGTCCTGACTTTC. Protein: CASSLSLGREEYGANVLTF.